This is a list of T cell receptor beta chains from one sample in a study of Graves' ophthalmopathy and Graves' hyperthyroidism. TCRdb reprocessed the multiplex PCR reads via MiXCR and lists one record per CDR3 protein. The sample includes about 25,000 distinct CDR3 sequences, 45% to 60% of them seen just once. Sequenced material: peripheral blood. The receptors come from an adult woman with stable Graves' hyperthyroidism. Each CDR3 is given with its conserved first and last residue. The order of the fields is J gene, V gene, D gene, clone size, CDR3 protein, CDR3 DNA. The D gene is left open where the match is weak. Clone size, where shown, is once, few, many, or a class for clones that have expanded.

J gene: TRBJ2-1
V gene: TRBV5-8
D gene: TRBD2
clone size: many
CDR3 protein: CASSNSGLAGYNEQFF
CDR3 DNA: TGTGCCAGCAGCAACTCCGGACTAGCGGGGTACAATGAGCAGTTCTTC

J gene: TRBJ1-5
V gene: TRBV7-2
D gene: -
clone size: -
CDR3 protein: CASSLGGAGNQPQHF
CDR3 DNA: TGTGCCAGCAGCTTAGGGGGGGCAGGAAATCAGCCCCAGCATTTT

J gene: TRBJ2-2
V gene: TRBV20-1
D gene: TRBD2
clone size: many
CDR3 protein: CSAREGLAGGGTGELFF
CDR3 DNA: TGCAGTGCTAGGGAGGGACTAGCGGGAGGAGGTACCGGGGAGCTGTTTTTT

J gene: TRBJ2-7
V gene: TRBV27
D gene: -
clone size: many
CDR3 protein: CASSLRDEQYF
CDR3 DNA: TGTGCCAGCAGTCTGCGTGACGAGCAGTACTTC

J gene: TRBJ2-7
V gene: TRBV7-6
D gene: TRBD1
clone size: -
CDR3 protein: CASSPLRDRSYEQYF
CDR3 DNA: TGTGCCAGCAGCCCCCTCCGGGACAGGTCCTACGAGCAGTACTTC

J gene: TRBJ2-5
V gene: TRBV2
D gene: -
clone size: -
CDR3 protein: CASSEVTRTETQYF
CDR3 DNA: TGTGCCAGCAGTGAAGTCACCAGGACGGAGACCCAGTACTTC

J gene: TRBJ2-3
V gene: TRBV20-1
D gene: -
clone size: -
CDR3 protein: CSAGLEVGTDTQYF
CDR3 DNA: TGCAGTGCAGGGTTGGAGGTCGGCACAGATACGCAGTATTTT

J gene: TRBJ1-2
V gene: TRBV10-3
D gene: -
clone size: once
CDR3 protein: CAISEPLRYRGYTF
CDR3 DNA: TGTGCCATCAGTGAGCCCCTCCGCTACCGAGGCTACACCTTC

J gene: TRBJ1-1
V gene: TRBV6-1
D gene: -
clone size: many
CDR3 protein: CASSEGTGTEAFF
CDR3 DNA: TGTGCCAGCAGTGAGGGAACAGGCACTGAAGCTTTCTTT

J gene: TRBJ1-3
V gene: TRBV6-1
D gene: -
clone size: -
CDR3 protein: CASTGAGGTGNTIYF
CDR3 DNA: TGTGCCAGCACCGGGGCCGGTGGCACTGGAAACACCATATATTTT

J gene: TRBJ2-7
V gene: TRBV20-1
D gene: -
clone size: medium-sized
CDR3 protein: CSARGGGRAYSYEQYF
CDR3 DNA: TGCAGTGCTAGAGGAGGAGGCAGGGCCTACTCCTACGAGCAGTACTTC

J gene: TRBJ2-1
V gene: TRBV15
D gene: -
clone size: once
CDR3 protein: CATSMRSRSSYNEQFF
CDR3 DNA: TGTGCCACCAGCATGCGGTCTCGCAGCTCCTACAATGAGCAGTTCTTC

J gene: TRBJ2-1
V gene: TRBV19
D gene: -
clone size: many
CDR3 protein: CASSIGARTDSYNEQFF
CDR3 DNA: TGTGCCAGTAGTATAGGGGCCCGGACAGACTCCTACAATGAGCAGTTCTTC

J gene: TRBJ2-7
V gene: TRBV20-1
D gene: -
clone size: many
CDR3 protein: CSARTDKSSYEQYF
CDR3 DNA: TGCAGTGCTAGAACAGACAAGAGCTCCTACGAGCAGTACTTC

J gene: TRBJ2-2
V gene: TRBV27
D gene: -
clone size: many
CDR3 protein: CASSFGVGELFF
CDR3 DNA: TGTGCCAGCAGTTTCGGAGTCGGGGAGCTGTTTTTT

J gene: TRBJ1-2
V gene: TRBV19
D gene: -
clone size: many
CDR3 protein: CASSTRGLGYTF
CDR3 DNA: TGTGCCAGTAGTACCCGGGGGTTGGGCTACACCTTC